Listed below are T cell receptor beta chains from one sample, sequenced in a study of blood T cell repertoires in COVID-19. Sequencing used immunoSEQ multiplex PCR; TCRdb keeps in-frame clones, though not all of them. Among fewer than 200,000 clones listed, 75% to 90% were seen once. The material sequenced was peripheral blood. The receptor set was obtained from a woman between 70 and 85 years old with COVID-19, enrolled during active disease. Both conserved end residues are part of each CDR3. The D gene is left open where the match is weak. Expanded clones get a size class; other rows say once, few or many, or leave the size out.

>NA|TRBV2|TRBJ1-6|NA
CASSDVGGQDSPLHF
TGTGCCAGCAGTGATGTGGGGGGGCAGGATTCACCCCTCCACTTT
>TRBD1|TRBV5-1|TRBJ1-1|once
CASSSDRGGTEAFF
TGCGCCAGCAGCTCGGACAGGGGAGGGACTGAAGCTTTCTTT
>TRBD1|TRBV30|TRBJ1-2|NA
CAWMGQGAPGYTF
TGTGCCTGGATGGGACAGGGGGCGCCTGGCTACACCTTC
>NA|TRBV6-1|TRBJ1-5|many
CASSEGRVGRVQPQHF
TGTGCCAGCAGTGAGGGGAGAGTGGGCAGAGTTCAGCCCCAGCATTTT
>TRBD1|TRBV28|TRBJ1-2|NA
CASSLGQVKNYGYTF
TGTGCCAGCAGTTTGGGACAGGTGAAAAACTATGGCTACACCTTC
>TRBD2|TRBV5-1|TRBJ2-7|NA
CASSLTSGSYEQYF
TGCGCCAGCAGCTTGACTAGCGGGAGTTACGAGCAGTACTTC
>TRBD1|TRBV18|TRBJ1-1|NA
CASSPQGGVRAFF
TGTGCCAGCTCGCCCCAGGGGGGAGTTCGGGCTTTCTTT
>TRBD1|TRBV5-6|TRBJ2-6|NA
CASSSQGATGANVLTF
TGTGCCAGCAGTTCTCAGGGGGCAACTGGGGCCAACGTCCTGACTTTC
>TRBD1|TRBV29-1|TRBJ1-1|NA
CSVVPQDGTGSATEAFF
TGCAGCGTTGTTCCGCAAGATGGGACAGGGTCGGCCACTGAAGCTTTCTTT
>NA|TRBV29-1|TRBJ2-3|NA
CSVESGIGTDTQYF
TGCAGCGTTGAATCGGGGATCGGCACAGATACGCAGTATTTT
>TRBD1|TRBV24-1|TRBJ2-2|NA
CATSVRGTGLAGELFF
TGTGCCACCAGTGTCCGGGGGACAGGATTGGCCGGGGAGCTGTTTTTT